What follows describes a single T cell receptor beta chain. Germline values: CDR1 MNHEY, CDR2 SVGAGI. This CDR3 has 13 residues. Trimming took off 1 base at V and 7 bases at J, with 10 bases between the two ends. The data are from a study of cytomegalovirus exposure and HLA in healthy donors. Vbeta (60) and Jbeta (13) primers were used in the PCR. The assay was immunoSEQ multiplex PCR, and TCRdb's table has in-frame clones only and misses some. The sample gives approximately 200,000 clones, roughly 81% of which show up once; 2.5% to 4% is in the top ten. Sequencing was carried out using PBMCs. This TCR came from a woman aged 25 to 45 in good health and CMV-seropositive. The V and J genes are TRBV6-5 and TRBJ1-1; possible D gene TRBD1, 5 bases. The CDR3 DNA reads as TGTGCCAGCAGTTACTTCCAGGGAGGTGAAGCTTTCTTT. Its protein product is CASSYFQGGEAFF.